This T cell receptor (beta chain) appears in the sequencing data of a study of blood T cell repertoires in COVID-19. Some clones are missing from TCRdb's copy, which holds only in-frame ones; the method was immunoSEQ multiplex PCR. The table shows 130,000 to 150,000 clones, with roughly 88% occurring only once. Per germline, CDR1 LNHDA and CDR2 SQIVND (reference sequence). J was trimmed by 2 bases and V by 5 bases; bases with no gene match: 9. This CDR3 region has 16 residues. The sample comprised peripheral blood. This clonotype was obtained from a woman aged 50 to 65 in a cohort sampled during active or convalescent COVID-19. The chain combines TRBV19 with TRBJ2-1, with 7 bases matching TRBD1. The CDR3 sequence is CASSQSTGFTYNEQFF. CDR3 DNA sequence: TGTGCCAGTAGTCAATCGACAGGGTTCACCTACAATGAGCAGTTCTTC.